The clone carrying this TCR beta chain was detected many times. As yet, its antigen is unknown. The junction differs from germline at one of its ends, possibly a read error. The data are from a study of spatial heterogeneity in lung cancer. Study at large: Alpha-chain sequences were consistently detected in smaller numbers than beta-chain sequences. Overall study findings and caveats: Tumor mutation counts were tracked by expanded intratumoral alpha and beta TCR counts. It was estimated that coverage of tumor T cells reached around 7% for alpha chains and roughly 13% for beta chains.

This CDR3 comprises 15 residues. Germline V CDR1 and CDR2: SGHTA, FQGNSA. Time point in this sample: sample taken at primary tumor resection. In TCRdb, the 5' RACE reads were re-called with MiXCR into one record per CDR3 protein. The sample lists around 8,100 distinct CDR3 sequences, 11% to 15% seen once, with 7.5% to 10% in the top ten. The rearrangement links TRBV7-2 to TRBJ2-7; no clear D gene. The TCR comes from a female donor with early-stage non-small cell lung cancer. The sample in question was lung tumor tissue, obtained at surgery. The CDR3 sequence: CASSYLRVLSDEQYF. The CDR3, as DNA: TGTGCCAGCAGCTACCTCCGGGTACTCTCCGACGAGCAGTACTTC.